This T cell receptor beta chain was sequenced during a study of brain T cells in children with intractable seizures. V was pared by 4 bases and J by 0 bases, with 13 bases between. Germline-derived CDR1 and CDR2 are SGHVS and FQNEAQ. The CDR3 runs to 16 residues. Time point noted: blood from clinic visit 5 months post-surgery; TSC patient then seizure free. Clones were sequenced by immunoSEQ multiplex PCR, and TCRdb holds only the in-frame ones, with some missing. The sample comprises under 400,000 clones, 93% of which are singletons, and roughly 6% rests with the top ten. Sequenced material: peripheral blood, taken less than 6 months after surgery. The sequence was collected from a boy younger than two with tuberous sclerosis and intractable seizures. This chain links TRBV7-8 with TRBJ1-3; TRBD1 is a possible D gene (6 bases). CDR3 DNA sequence: TGTGCCAGCAGCTCGACAGGCCTAGTCTCTGGAAACACCATATATTTT. The encoded protein is CASSSTGLVSGNTIYF.